These 30 T cell receptor beta chains share one sample of origin, sequenced in a study of T cells in Graves' hyperthyroidism and ophthalmopathy. Regions amplified from RNA transcripts were the TCR beta CDR3 regions. The study used the HTBI primer set for a first-round RT-PCR of the TCR CDR3. Each CDR3 protein gets one entry after TCRdb re-called the multiplex PCR reads with MiXCR. The data hold some 800,000 distinct CDR3 sequences, with 35% to 40% observed a single time. Input material: blood. These receptors originate from a young man with Graves' hyperthyroidism.

The chain has TRBV6-5 and TRBJ2-5, with TRBD2 identical over 8 bases. V dropped 2 bases and J dropped 5; count of bases not matched to a gene: 1. Germline lookup yields CDR1 MNHEY and CDR2 SVGAGI. The CDR3 is made up of 13 amino acids. The chain's CDR3 is CASSYPSGETQYF. CDR3 nucleotide sequence: TGTGCCAGCAGTTACCCTAGCGGGGAGACCCAGTACTTC.

This clonotype was detected only a few times. The DNA for the CDR3 is TGTGCCAGTAGTACCGGGACTAGCATCCTTACCGGGGAGCTGTTTTTT. It is translated as CASSTGTSILTGELFF. The chain carries TRBV19 and TRBJ2-2; 9 bases match TRBD2. This CDR3 comprises 16 residues. In germline, CDR1 is LNHDA, CDR2 SQIVND (reference sequence). Losses at the gene ends were 4 bases for V and 5 bases for J; bases not matched to a gene: 8. The full variable domain, rest sourced from reference TRBV19 and TRBJ2-2, is DGGITQSPKYLFRKEGQNVTLSCEQNLNHDAMYWYRQDPGQGLRLIYYSQIVNDFQKGDIAEGYSVSREKKESFPLTVTSAQKNPTAFYLCASSTGTSILTGELFFGEGSRLTVL.

This clonotype showed up just a few times. This rearrangement joins TRBV15 to TRBJ1-1, with a possible D match to TRBD1 (5 bases). Germline V gives CDR1 LNHNV, CDR2 YYDKDF (reference sequence). This CDR3 is built from 17 residues. The germline V and J ends were trimmed by 0 bases and 0 bases, with 14 bases remaining between them. CDR3 sequence: CATSRDRRQILNTEAFF. The CDR3 bases are TGTGCCACCAGCAGAGATAGGAGACAGATCCTGAACACTGAAGCTTTCTTT.

The chain joins TRBV10-3 to TRBJ2-6, with TRBD1 matching over 10 bases. The J segment lost 2 bases and the V segment lost 10 bases, leaving 11 bases of the junction unmatched. Germline V gene lookup returns CDR1 ENHRY and CDR2 SYGVKD. The CDR3 is made up of 17 amino acids. DNA for the CDR3: TGTGCCACCTCAGGGACAGGGGAACAGGCTGGGGCCAACGTCCTGACTTTC. It encodes CATSGTGEQAGANVLTF.

This sequence joins TRBV19 and TRBJ2-5, with 7 bases that match TRBD2. The germline gives CDR1 LNHDA, CDR2 SQIVND (reference sequence). The CDR3 has 14 residues. The V segment lost 6 bases and the J segment 6 bases; nucleotides outside the gene matches: 10. In nucleotides, the CDR3 is TGTGCCAGTAGGGACCGCGACAGCGGGAAGACCCAGTACTTC. Amino acids: CASRDRDSGKTQYF.

Ten or more counts support this clonotype. The junction shows a germline mismatch at one end, possibly a read error. The rearrangement joins TRBV2 to TRBJ1-6; TRBD1 agrees at 7 bases. This CDR3 has 13 residues. Germline CDR1 reads SNHLY; CDR2 reads FYNNEI. The CDR3 protein is CASSTDREVPLAF. CDR3 DNA: TGTGCCAGCAGTACCGACAGGGAAGTCCCTTTGGCGTTT.

Concerning this clonotype itself: A much larger clone lies a single base off, so this may be a read error. V is TRBV29-1 and J is TRBJ2-5; TRBD1 or TRBD2 may be the D gene (5 bases each). V lost 4 bases and J lost 4, with 13 bases in between. Germline values: CDR1 SQVTM, CDR2 ANQGSEA. This CDR3 spans 13 amino acids. The CDR3 reads CSVAGTARETQYF. CDR3 nucleotides: TGCAGCGTTGCGGGGACGGCGAGAGAGACCCAGTACTTC.

Points on this clonotype: A much larger clone lies one base from this, so it may be a read error. The chain carries TRBV15 and TRBJ2-7, with TRBD2 as a possible D gene (6 bases). V lost 8 bases and J 3 bases, leaving 14 bases between the germline ends. This CDR3 contains 13 residues. The V gene's germline CDR1 is LNHNV and CDR2 YYDKDF (reference sequence). CDR3 nucleotides: TGTGCCACCGGCAAATCTAGCGACTACGAGCAGTACTTC. It translates to CATGKSSDYEQYF.

This clonotype was observed a few times. The genes are TRBV12-3 or TRBV12-4 and TRBJ1-2; 7 bases align to TRBD1. Trimming at V came to 7 bases and at J to 6 bases, leaving 11 bases not matched to a gene. The CDR3 runs to 14 residues. CDR3 amino acids: CASTETGSYDGYTF. CDR3 DNA sequence: TGTGCCAGCACCGAGACAGGGTCTTACGATGGCTACACCTTC.

There are a few counts of this clonotype. The gene calls are TRBV2 and TRBJ1-5; D is ambiguous. This CDR3 has 16 residues. V lost 4 bases, J lost 0 bases, and 13 bases lay in between. Germline assignment: CDR1 SNHLY and CDR2 FYNNEI. The CDR3 here is CASSGQRGYSNQPQHF. Written as DNA, the CDR3 is TGTGCCAGCAGTGGTCAGAGAGGTTATAGCAATCAGCCCCAGCATTTT.

In its sample, this clonotype was seen once. This sequence joins TRBV2 and TRBJ1-1; D not resolved. The V gene lost 4 bases and the J gene lost 0 bases, with 12 bases spanning the gap. The CDR3 covers 15 residues. Germline V gives CDR1 SNHLY, CDR2 FYNNEI. The CDR3: CASSGYLGLNTEAFF. The CDR3 nucleotides read TGTGCCAGCAGTGGTTATCTGGGATTGAACACTGAAGCTTTCTTT. The complete variable domain, with remaining parts taken from reference TRBV2 and TRBJ1-1, reads EPEVTQTPSHQVTQMGQEVILRCVPISNHLYFYWYRQILGQKVEFLVSFYNNEISEKSEIFDDQFSVERPDGSNFTLKIRSTKLEDSAMYFCASSGYLGLNTEAFFGQGTRLTVV.

This clonotype was counted ten times or more. The rearrangement joins TRBV19 to TRBJ1-2, with D tentatively TRBD1 (6 bases). CDR3 length: 14 amino acids. The V end was cut by 8 bases, the J end by 4 bases, with 17 bases between. Germline V gene data show CDR1 as LNHDA and CDR2 as SQIVND (reference sequence). DNA for the CDR3: TGTGCCAGTTCCAGGCAGGGGACGATCTATGGCTACACCTTC. Protein sequence: CASSRQGTIYGYTF.

This clonotype was seen only a few times. The chain employs TRBV12-5 and TRBJ1-3; no clear D. The length of the CDR3 is 13 residues. The ends were cut back, 7 bases at V and 2 bases at J, with 9 bases in the middle. Germline lookup yields CDR1 LGHNT and CDR2 FRNRAP. CDR3 protein: CASALEAGNTIYF. The CDR3 DNA reads TGTGCTAGTGCCCTGGAGGCTGGAAACACCATATATTTT.

About this clonotype: This may arise from a read error, as a much more abundant clone is one base away. Given the absence of the conserved phenylalanine or tryptophan at the CDR3 end, a read error is likely. The rearrangement joins TRBV10-3 to TRBJ2-5; a weak D match, TRBD2 (5 bases). Germline V gene lookup returns CDR1 ENHRY and CDR2 SYGVKD. Trimming stripped 3 bases from V and 5 bases from J, with 13 bases between. This CDR3 region has 14 residues. In nucleotides, the CDR3 is TGTGCCATCAGTGAATCACTAGGGAGTGAGACCCAGTACCTC. Translating it yields CAISESLGSETQYL.

The chain combines TRBV15 with TRBJ1-1, with D possibly matching TRBD1 (6 bases). V was pared by 3 bases and J by 5 bases, with 7 bases between. Germline CDR1 reads LNHNV; CDR2 reads YYDKDF (reference sequence). This CDR3 comprises 12 residues. CDR3 sequence (DNA): TGTGCCACCAGCAGTACAGGGACTGAAGCTTTCTTT. Its protein is CATSSTGTEAFF.

The rearrangement joins TRBV19 to TRBJ1-4; the D gene is possibly TRBD1 (5 bases). V dropped 9 bases and J dropped 5 bases, with 22 bases sitting between them. CDR3 length equals 16 residues. Germline CDR1 LNHDA, CDR2 SQIVND (reference sequence). The CDR3, as DNA: TGTGCCAGCACTCCCCCCGGGACGGCTAAAAATGAAAAACTGTTTTTT. As protein: CASTPPGTAKNEKLFF.

In its sample, this clonotype was seen many times. The J gene is TRBJ1-1, the V gene TRBV19; D might be TRBD1 (5 bases). Trimming stripped 7 bases from V and 11 bases from J, with 17 bases between. Germline CDR1 and CDR2: LNHDA and SQIVND (reference sequence). The CDR3 extends over 12 amino acids. The CDR3 is CASIGADVEAFF. The DNA for the CDR3 is TGTGCCAGTATTGGGGCCGACGTGGAGGCTTTCTTT.

The chain combines TRBV5-1 with TRBJ2-6; tentative D call: TRBD2 (5 bases). Germline CDR1 and CDR2: SGHRS and YFSETQ. This CDR3 contains 15 residues. V gave up 2 bases and J gave up 3 bases, with 9 bases separating them. CDR3 sequence (DNA): TGCGCCAGCAGCTTACGGACTGATGGGGCCAACGTCCTGACTTTC. Its translation: CASSLRTDGANVLTF.

This clonotype was counted only a few times. The J gene is TRBJ2-5, the V gene TRBV20-1; TRBD2 is a possible D gene (6 bases). V lost 0 bases to trimming and J lost 3 bases, with 11 bases between them. The CDR3 has 14 residues. The germline CDR1 and CDR2 sequences are DFQATT and SNEGSKA (reference sequence). CDR3 protein: CSARDQGLKETQYF. The CDR3 region has the DNA TGCAGTGCTAGAGATCAAGGACTAAAAGAGACCCAGTACTTC.

The genes are TRBV7-9 and TRBJ2-7; D call uncertain. V was clipped by 6 bases and J by 12 bases, with 21 bases between them. Germline V gene data show CDR1 as SEHNR and CDR2 as FQNEAQ (reference sequence). The CDR3 spans 13 residues. The CDR3 loop is CASSYSNQAHVYF. The CDR3 region has the DNA TGTGCCAGCAGTTATTCGAACCAGGCTCACGTGTACTTC.

The sample holds many counts of this clonotype. J is TRBJ2-2 and V is TRBV20-1; D remains unclear. V was pared by 0 bases and J by 3 bases, with 11 bases between. CDR3 length: 15 residues. Germline CDR1 DFQATT, CDR2 SNEGSKA (reference sequence). The CDR3 is CSARDPRLDTGELFF. The CDR3 DNA reads as TGCAGTGCTAGAGATCCCCGACTCGACACCGGGGAGCTGTTTTTT.

The chain has TRBV5-1 and TRBJ1-6, with D perhaps matching TRBD1 (5 bases). CDR1 and CDR2 (germline): SGHRS, YFSETQ. Trimming cost V 6 bases and J 10 bases, with 17 bases left between them. This CDR3 has 14 residues. CDR3 protein: CASTDRGARSPLHF. CDR3 nucleotides: TGCGCCAGCACCGACCGTGGGGCGCGATCACCCCTCCACTTT. Supplemented by reference TRBV5-1 and TRBJ1-6, the full variable domain reads KAGVTQTPRYLIKTRGQQVTLSCSPISGHRSVSWYQQTPGQGLQFLFEYFSETQRNKGNFPGRFSGRQFSNSRSEMNVSTLELGDSALYLCASTDRGARSPLHFGNGTRLTVT.

The V and J genes are TRBV6-6 and TRBJ2-5; TRBD2 agrees at 9 bases. From germline, CDR1 is MNHNY and CDR2 SVGAGI (reference sequence). The CDR3 sequence is 15 residues long. The trim removed 6 bases at V and 2 bases at J, leaving 7 bases unmatched. The CDR3 DNA reads as TGTGCCAGCAGGGCGACTAGCGGAATTCAAGAGACCCAGTACTTC. Amino acids: CASRATSGIQETQYF.

The V gene is TRBV7-8, the J gene TRBJ1-3; D not resolved. Germline values: CDR1 SGHVS, CDR2 FQNEAQ. This CDR3 is built from 14 residues. Deletions cut 7 bases from V and 0 bases from J, with 10 bases between. This CDR3 is CASTLAGSGNTIYF. CDR3 nucleotides: TGTGCCAGCACCCTGGCGGGCTCTGGAAACACCATATATTTT.

This clonotype appeared a few times. This chain uses TRBV7-3 with TRBJ1-2; D is unresolved. This CDR3 spans 14 amino acids. The V gene's germline CDR1 is SGHTA and CDR2 FQGTGA. Deletions cut 2 bases from V and 11 bases from J, with 18 bases between. As DNA, the CDR3 is TGTGCCAGCAGCTTAGACGGATCTCTCCCGAGATACACCTTC. This encodes CASSLDGSLPRYTF.

For the CDR3, the DNA is TGTGCCAGCAGTGAACGGTGGAGAGAGACCCAGTACTTC. Encoded protein: CASSERWRETQYF. The chain uses TRBV6-2 or TRBV6-3 and TRBJ2-5; D is unresolved. V lost 5 bases, J lost 4 bases, and 11 bases lay in between. Germline-derived CDR1 and CDR2 are MNHEY and SVGEGT. The CDR3 length is 13 residues.

This clonotype was seen at least ten times. The gene calls are TRBV10-3 and TRBJ2-5, with D tentatively TRBD2 (6 bases). Trimming left V 8 bases short and J 7 bases short, with 17 bases between. From germline, CDR1 is ENHRY and CDR2 SYGVKD. The CDR3 sequence is 13 residues long. The CDR3 loop reads CAIGEAGAGTQYF. The CDR3 DNA is TGTGCCATCGGGGAGGCTGGAGCGGGGACCCAGTACTTC.

This clonotype was counted many times. The junction and the germline gene differ at one end; a read error may be behind it. The V and J genes are TRBV7-7 and TRBJ2-7; 8 bases fit TRBD2. The CDR3 runs to 15 residues. The germline V gene encodes CDR1 SSHAT and CDR2 FNYEAQ (reference sequence). Here the CDR3 reads CASSTGLGGSYEQYF. CDR3 nucleotide sequence: TGTGCTAGCAGCACGGGACTAGGGGGTTCCTACGAGCAGTACTTC.

The chain joins TRBV4-3 to TRBJ2-7; D might be TRBD1 (5 bases). The CDR3 totals 18 residues. Between the trimmed V and J ends, which lost 4 bases and 0 bases, there was a span of 22 bases. CDR1 and CDR2 from the germline V gene are LGHNA and YSLEER. The CDR3 nucleotides read TGCGCCAGCAGCCTCCGATGGGGTGGGGCGCAAAGCTCCTACGAGCAGTACTTC. Its protein is CASSLRWGGAQSSYEQYF.

This clonotype has a count of ten or more. The rearrangement uses TRBV7-3 and TRBJ1-1, with unresolved D. The germline V and J ends were trimmed by 5 bases and 3 bases, with 10 bases remaining between them. Per germline, CDR1 SGHTA and CDR2 FQGTGA. This CDR3 is built from 13 residues. CDR3 sequence reads: CASSLDLDTEAFF. In DNA, the CDR3 is TGTGCCAGCAGCCTCGACTTGGACACTGAAGCTTTCTTT.